The entry that follows covers one T cell receptor (beta chain) sequence. This specimen belongs to a study of PD-1 blockade in classical Hodgkin lymphoma. The time point: cycle 4 day 1 (C4D1), after six to seven weeks of nivolumab. Relapse after autologous stem cell transplantation occurred in every patient, and brentuximab vedotin exposure varied. Only in-frame clones appear in the TCRdb table, and some are missing; sequencing was by immunoSEQ multiplex PCR. The data contain about 61,000 clones, roughly 87% of them singletons. This material consisted of peripheral blood mononuclear cells (PBMCs), taken before the fourth cycle of nivolumab. The sequence derives from a human donor with classical Hodgkin lymphoma.

CDR3 coding DNA: TGTGCCAGCAGCTTCCTAGGGGGGGACACTGAAGCTTTCTTT. This codes for CASSFLGGDTEAFF. The chain combines TRBV7-8 with TRBJ1-1, with a possible D match to TRBD1 (6 bases). The germline V and J ends were trimmed by 3 bases and 3 bases, with 11 bases remaining between them. Per the germline V gene, CDR1 is SGHVS and CDR2 is FQNEAQ. The CDR3 spans 14 residues.